The 26 T cell receptor beta chains reported below all come from one sample, sequenced in a study of cytomegalovirus exposure and HLA in healthy donors. Sequencing used immunoSEQ multiplex PCR; TCRdb keeps in-frame clones, though not all of them. The repertoire includes about 55,000 clones, 90% of them detected once, and roughly 3% sits in the top ten. Input material: PBMCs. These receptors were collected from a man aged 18 to 30 in good health and CMV-seronegative.

This clone was seen many times. The junction and the germline gene differ at one end; a read error may be behind it. The rearrangement uses TRBV2 and TRBJ2-7; the match to TRBD2 covers 10 bases. The CDR3 spans 15 residues. Looked up from germline, CDR1 is SNHLY and CDR2 is FYNNEI. DNA for the CDR3: TGTGCCAGCAGCGAAGCCGGGACTAGCGCCTACGAGCAGTACTTC. Translating gives CASSEAGTSAYEQYF.

The chain is built from TRBV29-1 and TRBJ2-2, with D hard to call. The CDR3 contains 17 residues. V was cut by 4 bases and J by 1 base, with 19 bases left in between. The V gene's germline CDR1 is SQVTM and CDR2 ANQGSEA. CDR3 bases: TGCAGCGTTGGGTTCGGCGGTCCTACTATGAACACCGGGGAGCTGTTTTTT. Translating gives CSVGFGGPTMNTGELFF.

The V call is TRBV18, the J call TRBJ1-5; D gene unclear. Trimming left V 1 base short and J 10 bases short, with 17 bases between. The CDR3 runs 15 residues. Germline lookup yields CDR1 KGHSH and CDR2 LQKENI. CDR3 residues: CASSPRATGSTPQHF. The CDR3 region has the DNA TGTGCCAGCTCACCACGCGCAACGGGTAGTACACCCCAGCATTTT.

J is TRBJ1-2 and V is TRBV27; D unclear. CDR3 length equals 15 residues. Germline lookup yields CDR1 MNHEY and CDR2 SMNVEV (reference sequence). Between the trimmed V and J ends, which lost 2 bases and 1 base, there was a span of 11 bases. The CDR3, as DNA: TGTGCCAGCAGTTTACAGTTTGCGGGTAACTATGGCTACACCTTC. Translated: CASSLQFAGNYGYTF.

The V and J genes are TRBV10-1 and TRBJ2-7, with D possibly matching TRBD2 (6 bases). The CDR3 runs 14 residues. V lost 3 bases, J lost 1 base, and 10 bases lay in between. CDR1 WNHNN and CDR2 SYGVQD come from the germline V gene (reference sequence). The CDR3 coding sequence is TGCGCCAGCAGTGACCTCGGGACTTCCTACGAGCAGTACTTC. Its protein is CASSDLGTSYEQYF.

The J gene is TRBJ2-7, the V gene TRBV11-1; 13 bases agree with TRBD2. J lost 4 bases, V lost 6 bases, and 15 bases had no gene match. From germline, CDR1 is SGHAT and CDR2 FQDESV (reference sequence). This CDR3 comprises 18 residues. The CDR3 nucleotides read TGTGCCAGCAGAAAGGGACTAGCGGGGACCGCCCTCGTATACGAGCAGTACTTC. Protein sequence: CASRKGLAGTALVYEQYF.

This rearrangement joins TRBV5-4 to TRBJ2-1; 11 nucleotides match TRBD2. This CDR3 has 17 amino acids. From germline, CDR1 is SGHNT and CDR2 YYREEE (reference sequence). V was pared by 4 bases and J by 2 bases, with 8 bases of the junction left unmatched. CDR3 in DNA: TGTGCCAGCAGCATTTTTACTAGCGGGAGCCCCTACAATGAGCAGTTCTTC. Encoded protein: CASSIFTSGSPYNEQFF.

DNA of the CDR3: TGTGCCAGCAGTGAAGCTGTGACAGGGGGCTTTCAGCCCCAGCATTTT. Translating gives CASSEAVTGGFQPQHF. V gene TRBV6-1 combines with J gene TRBJ1-5; 10 positions match TRBD1. Germline V gene data show CDR1 as MNHNS and CDR2 as SASEGT. The CDR3 length is 16 residues. V was pared by 0 bases and J by 6 bases, with 5 bases of the junction left unmatched.

The V call is TRBV7-9, the J call TRBJ2-3; 15 bases agree with TRBD2. Germline V CDR1 and CDR2: SEHNR, FQNEAQ (reference sequence). Losses at the gene ends were 7 bases for V and 9 bases for J; bases not matched to a gene: 11. This CDR3 region has 16 residues. As DNA, the CDR3 is TGTGCCAGCAAGATCGGACTAGCGGGAGGGCCAGGCACGCAGTATTTT. It codes for CASKIGLAGGPGTQYF.

V gene TRBV27 combines with J gene TRBJ2-7, with 7 bases fitting TRBD2. V lost 3 bases to trimming and J lost 6 bases; unmatched junction nucleotides: 8. The length of the CDR3 is 14 residues. Per germline, CDR1 MNHEY and CDR2 SMNVEV (reference sequence). CDR3 DNA sequence: TGTGCCAGCAGTTTTCGCAGCGGGGTTGGCGAGCAGTACTTC. This translates into CASSFRSGVGEQYF.

This clone was detected only once. This chain uses TRBV6-1 with TRBJ2-1, with D tentatively TRBD1 (6 bases). The CDR3 loop spans 15 amino acids. Germline V gene data show CDR1 as MNHNS and CDR2 as SASEGT. Trimming took off 4 bases at V and 1 base at J, with 11 bases between the two ends. This CDR3 is CASSAKGGSYNEQFF. CDR3 DNA: TGTGCCAGCAGTGCCAAAGGGGGTTCCTACAATGAGCAGTTCTTC.

The count of this clone is one. V usage is TRBV19 and J usage is TRBJ2-3; the D is unclear. Trimming shortened V by 1 base and J by 0 bases, and 5 bases separated the two germline ends. This CDR3 comprises 14 residues. Germline V gene lookup returns CDR1 LNHDA and CDR2 SQIVND (reference sequence). This CDR3 is CASSIAVSTDTQYF. The CDR3 bases are TGTGCCAGTAGTATAGCGGTTAGCACAGATACGCAGTATTTT.

The chain links TRBV5-1 to TRBJ2-7; D is unresolved. The CDR3 loop spans 13 amino acids. Germline CDR1 and CDR2: SGHRS and YFSETQ. V was shortened by 4 bases and J by 6 bases, with 14 bases between the two germline ends. The CDR3 spells CASSPTSSSEQYF. The CDR3 nucleotides read TGCGCCAGCAGCCCGACTTCCAGCTCCGAGCAGTACTTC.

This sequence joins TRBV10-2 and TRBJ2-3; 9 nucleotides agree with TRBD2. Germline trimming cut 6 bases from V and 3 bases from J; bases unmatched to any gene: 7. The CDR3 has 15 residues. The germline V gene has CDR1 WSHSY and CDR2 SAAADI. CDR3 DNA sequence: TGCGCCAGCAGATTGGGACTAGCTGGGACAGATACGCAGTATTTT. Amino acids: CASRLGLAGTDTQYF.

The rearrangement uses TRBV25-1 and TRBJ2-7; D is uncertain. Germline V gene data show CDR1 as MGHDK and CDR2 as SYGVNS. V lost 2 bases, J lost 5 bases, and 10 bases lay in between. The CDR3 is made up of 13 amino acids. The DNA for the CDR3 is TGTGCCAGCAGTGAAACGTCTGGAGACGAGCAGTACTTC. Residues: CASSETSGDEQYF.

The CDR3 DNA reads as TGTGCCTGTGCGATAAACTCCTACAATGAGCAGTTCTTC. Translation: CACAINSYNEQFF. V and J are TRBV5-4 and TRBJ2-1; D is unclear. The V gene lost 10 bases and the J gene lost 0 bases, with 11 bases spanning the gap. This CDR3 is built from 13 residues. Per the germline V gene, CDR1 is SGHNT and CDR2 is YYREEE (reference sequence).

The rearrangement joins TRBV19 to TRBJ1-2, with 9 bases identical to TRBD1. V shed 1 base, J shed 13 bases, and the junction held 13 bases outside the gene matches. Germline V lookup: CDR1 LNHDA, CDR2 SQIVND (reference sequence). This CDR3 contains 15 residues. The CDR3 DNA is TGTGCCAGTAGTATAGTATTCGGGACAGGGTTATCCTGCACCTTC. It codes for CASSIVFGTGLSCTF.

This rearrangement joins TRBV18 to TRBJ1-2, with D tentatively TRBD1 (6 bases). This CDR3 has 15 residues. Trimming took off 3 bases at V and 3 bases at J, with 14 bases between the two ends. CDR1 KGHSH and CDR2 LQKENI come from the germline V gene. The CDR3 loop reads CASSPFRGGDYGYTF. The CDR3 coding sequence is TGTGCCAGCTCACCCTTTAGAGGGGGGGACTATGGCTACACCTTC. Variable domain in full (rest from reference TRBV18 and TRBJ1-2): NAGVMQNPRHLVRRRGQEARLRCSPMKGHSHVYWYRQLPEEGLKFMVYLQKENIIDESGMPKERFSAEFPKEGPSILRIQQVVRGDSAAYFCASSPFRGGDYGYTFGSGTRLTVV.

This clone was seen only once. The rearrangement joins TRBV7-3 to TRBJ1-1; D is undetermined. From germline, CDR1 is SGHTA and CDR2 FQGTGA. V shed 2 bases and J shed 1 base, with 11 bases lying between them. The CDR3 length is 15 residues. The CDR3 DNA is TGTGCCAGCAGCTTACTCCCGACGGGGAACACTGAAGCTTTCTTT. Its translation is CASSLLPTGNTEAFF.

This clone has just one count. J is TRBJ2-5 and V is TRBV28; D might be TRBD2 (5 bases). V shed 10 bases and J shed 0 bases, with 15 bases lying between them. Germline V CDR1 and CDR2: MDHEN, SYDVKM. The CDR3 loop spans 14 amino acids. The CDR3 region is CATLGVYHQETQYF. Here the CDR3 DNA reads TGTGCCACCTTGGGAGTTTACCACCAAGAGACCCAGTACTTC.

The chain employs TRBV11-2 and TRBJ2-5; TRBD2 matches 9 bases. V lost 5 bases to trimming and J lost 6 bases; unmatched junction nucleotides: 10. Germline values: CDR1 SGHAT, CDR2 FQNNGV. CDR3 length: 15 amino acids. The CDR3 DNA is TGTGCCAGCAGCCCCGATAGCGGGAGTGCGAAGACCCAGTACTTC. This encodes CASSPDSGSAKTQYF.

The CDR3 sequence is CSVRRQGPGHGYTF. The CDR3 bases are TGCAGCGTACGAAGACAGGGGCCGGGCCATGGCTACACCTTC. J is TRBJ1-2 and V is TRBV29-1, with 8 bases that match TRBD1. V lost 6 bases, J lost 6 bases, and 12 bases stayed unmatched. The CDR3 is 14 residues long. Germline assignment: CDR1 SQVTM and CDR2 ANQGSEA.

The chain joins TRBV5-1 to TRBJ2-3, with 12 bases matching TRBD2. V was clipped by 5 bases and J by 2 bases; unmatched bases: 6. The CDR3 totals 16 residues. Germline loops: CDR1 SGHRS, CDR2 YFSETQ. The CDR3 loop reads CASRDGLAGSTDTQYF. CDR3 sequence (DNA): TGCGCCAGCAGAGATGGACTAGCGGGATCCACAGATACGCAGTATTTT. The full variable domain, completed using reference TRBV5-1 and TRBJ2-3, is KAGVTQTPRYLIKTRGQQVTLSCSPISGHRSVSWYQQTPGQGLQFLFEYFSETQRNKGNFPGRFSGRQFSNSRSEMNVSTLELGDSALYLCASRDGLAGSTDTQYFGPGTRLTVL.

The rearrangement links TRBV5-1 to TRBJ2-7, with 8 positions matching TRBD2. The CDR3 contains 15 residues. The junction had 5 bases not matched to a gene; V was cut back by 1 base and J by 2 bases. CDR1 and CDR2 (germline): SGHRS, YFSETQ. The CDR3: CASSLSSGGTYEQYF. CDR3 in DNA: TGCGCCAGCAGCTTGTCCAGCGGGGGAACCTACGAGCAGTACTTC.

The J gene is TRBJ1-2, the V gene TRBV6-1; no clear D. Germline V gives CDR1 MNHNS, CDR2 SASEGT. The CDR3 extends over 15 amino acids. The germline V and J ends were trimmed by 4 bases and 0 bases, with 12 bases remaining between them. CDR3: CASSVSGTANYGYTF. The CDR3 DNA reads as TGTGCCAGCAGTGTTTCAGGTACAGCTAACTATGGCTACACCTTC.

The chain has TRBV2 and TRBJ1-3; no reliable D call. Germline V gene data show CDR1 as SNHLY and CDR2 as FYNNEI. The V and J ends lost 4 bases and 4 bases respectively, with 14 bases between them. The CDR3 runs 15 residues. For the CDR3, the DNA is TGTGCCAGCAGTGTTAGTCTCCCGCTCGGAAACACCATATATTTT. Translation: CASSVSLPLGNTIYF. Full variable domain (remainder filled in from reference TRBV2 and TRBJ1-3): EPEVTQTPSHQVTQMGQEVILRCVPISNHLYFYWYRQILGQKVEFLVSFYNNEISEKSEIFDDQFSVERPDGSNFTLKIRSTKLEDSAMYFCASSVSLPLGNTIYFGEGSWLTVV.